Below, 8 T cell receptor beta chains from the same sample are listed, as sequenced in a study of T and B cells in COVID-19 patients (dated by TCRdb to about 2020). The data were produced on an Illumina MiSeq. Multiplex PCR with BIOMED2 TRB-A/B primer pools was used to amplify TRB rearrangements. Clones were called with MiXCR by TCRdb after fastp trimmed the public reads at Q25, and only in-frame beta chains were retained. Here each entry gathers all rows of one CDR3 protein and keeps the most common genes and DNA. The table for this sample lists about 17,000 distinct CDR3 sequences; roughly 28% of them were counted only once. Clones ranked in the top ten supply approximately 4.4% of the sample. Genomic DNA extracted from blood, in amounts of roughly 240-550 ng, served as the starting material for amplifying TRB repertoires. The sample taken for sequencing was blood. The receptors originated from a human donor who had recovered from COVID-19.

The sample holds a few counts of this clonotype. This sequence joins TRBV18 and TRBJ1-6; the D is unclear. Germline V gene sequence: CDR1 KGHSH, CDR2 LQKENI. CDR3 length equals 14 residues. With 2 bases removed from V and 10 bases from J, the gap between germline ends came to 12 bases. The CDR3 coding sequence is TGTGCCAGCTCACCATCGGGGAAAGGGTCACCCCTCCACTTT. Translated, it gives CASSPSGKGSPLHF.

This clonotype occurred a few times. V is TRBV6-5 and J is TRBJ2-6; D gene ambiguous. Germline V gene data show CDR1 as MNHEY and CDR2 as SVGAGI. Trimming shortened V by 5 bases and J by 0 bases, and 5 bases separated the two germline ends. The CDR3 length is 14 residues. The CDR3 DNA reads as TGTGCCAGCAGTACGGACTCTGGGGCCAACGTCCTGACTTTC. This translates into CASSTDSGANVLTF.

The genes are TRBV6-2 or TRBV6-3 and TRBJ1-5; D unclear. Trimming took off 3 bases at V and 5 bases at J, with 8 bases between the two ends. The CDR3 loop spans 13 amino acids. CDR1 is MNHEY and CDR2 is SVGEGT in the germline V gene. For the CDR3, the DNA is TGTGCCAGCAGTTATCTGGGCGATCAGCCCCAGCATTTT. Amino acids: CASSYLGDQPQHF.

This clonotype came up a few times. This chain links TRBV27 with TRBJ1-2; no clear D. Between the trimmed V and J ends, which lost 8 bases and 10 bases, there was a span of 20 bases. CDR3 length: 13 residues. Germline loops: CDR1 MNHEY, CDR2 SMNVEV (reference sequence). CDR3 nucleotide sequence: TGTGCCAGCGCCCCCAGTCGGCAAGAGGACTACACCTTC. Translated, it gives CASAPSRQEDYTF.

By frequency in the sample, this clonotype is medium-sized. The J gene is TRBJ2-3, the V gene TRBV29-1; weak D call: TRBD2 (5 bases). Germline-derived CDR1 and CDR2 are SQVTM and ANQGSEA. The length of the CDR3 is 15 residues. V was cut by 4 bases and J by 8 bases, with 22 bases left in between. The CDR3 is CSVGPPGREWGTQYF. Written as DNA, the CDR3 is TGCAGCGTTGGCCCGCCGGGAAGGGAATGGGGTACGCAGTATTTT.

On this clonotype itself: A much more abundant neighbour one base away suggests this may be a read error. V and J are TRBV27 and TRBJ2-2; a weak D match, TRBD2 (5 bases). Per germline, CDR1 MNHEY and CDR2 SMNVEV (reference sequence). The CDR3 has 15 amino acids. The CDR3 bases are TGTGGCAGCTCCTCCGACGGGATCCCCACCGGGGAGCTGTTTTTT. It codes for CGSSSDGIPTGELFF.

This clonotype was detected only a few times. This chain joins TRBV6-6 and TRBJ2-1; 11 bases match TRBD2. The CDR3 runs to 16 residues. J was trimmed by 7 bases and V by 2 bases; bases with no gene match: 7. Germline CDR1 MNHNY, CDR2 SVGAGI (reference sequence). CDR3 nucleotides: TGTGCCAGCAGTTACGGTGGCGTAGCGGGGGGGAATGAGCAGTTCTTC. Translating gives CASSYGGVAGGNEQFF.

This clonotype was observed a few times. This chain uses TRBV27 with TRBJ2-5, with 7 bases identical to TRBD1. V lost 11 bases, J lost 4 bases, and 16 bases stayed unmatched. The CDR3 totals 15 residues. In germline, CDR1 is MNHEY, CDR2 SMNVEV (reference sequence). CDR3 region: CAGSLGQIYIETQYF. CDR3 nucleotides: TGTGCCGGGTCCTTGGGACAGATTTACATAGAGACCCAGTACTTC.